This is a list of T cell receptor beta chains from one sample in a study of preoperative IRX-2 immunotherapy in early breast cancer. The protocol was immunoSEQ multiplex PCR, while the TCRdb copy is restricted to in-frame clones and leaves out a portion. The sample includes more than 30,000 clones, just under 90% seen only once; the top ten take roughly 1.6%. The source material was tumor tissue, sampled after IRX-2 immunotherapy. The source of these receptors is a human donor with breast cancer. Each CDR3 is given with its conserved first and last residue. A D gene is named only where the DNA matches it firmly. Only part of the rows carry a size: once, few, many, or a class if the clone is expanded.

clone_size: -; j_call: TRBJ1-1; v_call: TRBV5-1; d_call: -; cdr3_nt: TGCGTCAGCAGCTTGGTGGACTTGAACACTGAAGCTTTCTTT; cdr3_aa: CVSSLVDLNTEAFF
clone_size: -; j_call: TRBJ2-5; v_call: TRBV5-1; d_call: -; cdr3_nt: TGCGCCAGCTCGCAGGGATTTGTACAAGAGACCCAGTACTTC; cdr3_aa: CASSQGFVQETQYF
clone_size: -; j_call: TRBJ2-1; v_call: TRBV19; d_call: TRBD2; cdr3_nt: TGTGCCAGTAGTCCGCGGGGTAGCGGGTTGAGGAATGAGCAGTTCTTC; cdr3_aa: CASSPRGSGLRNEQFF
clone_size: -; j_call: TRBJ2-3; v_call: TRBV5-8; d_call: TRBD2; cdr3_nt: TGTGCCAGCAGCTTTACGACTAGCGGTCTAGATACGCAGTATTTT; cdr3_aa: CASSFTTSGLDTQYF
clone_size: -; j_call: TRBJ1-5; v_call: TRBV12-5; d_call: -; cdr3_nt: TGTGCTAGTGGTTTGTCCCTCCCAGTGGGTAGCAGGCAGCCCCAGCATTTT; cdr3_aa: CASGLSLPVGSRQPQHF
clone_size: -; j_call: TRBJ1-1; v_call: TRBV7-1; d_call: TRBD1; cdr3_nt: TGTGCCAGCAGCCCGCAGACAGGGGACGAAGCTTTCTTT; cdr3_aa: CASSPQTGDEAFF
clone_size: few; j_call: TRBJ1-4; v_call: TRBV11-3; d_call: -; cdr3_nt: TGTGCCAGCAGCCGGGGGATTGGAACTAATGAAAAACTGTTTTTT; cdr3_aa: CASSRGIGTNEKLFF
clone_size: -; j_call: TRBJ2-2; v_call: TRBV5-1; d_call: -; cdr3_nt: TGCGCCAGTTCCAGGGGGGAGGCCCCCACCGGGGAGCTGTTTTTT; cdr3_aa: CASSRGEAPTGELFF
clone_size: -; j_call: TRBJ2-6; v_call: TRBV23-1; d_call: -; cdr3_nt: TGCGCCAGCAGTCAATTGGGACTGTCCTCTGGGGCCAACGTCCTGACTTTC; cdr3_aa: CASSQLGLSSGANVLTF
clone_size: once; j_call: TRBJ1-1; v_call: TRBV11-1; d_call: -; cdr3_nt: TGTGCCAGCAGCGACTATCTGGCCAACACTGAAGCTTTCTTT; cdr3_aa: CASSDYLANTEAFF
clone_size: -; j_call: TRBJ2-5; v_call: TRBV30; d_call: -; cdr3_nt: TGTGCCTGGAGTGGGGACCTTCGGAAAGAGACCCAGTACTTC; cdr3_aa: CAWSGDLRKETQYF
clone_size: -; j_call: TRBJ1-1; v_call: TRBV7-1; d_call: -; cdr3_nt: TGTGCCAGCAGCTTAGAGGCAGCCGCTGAAGCTTTCTTT; cdr3_aa: CASSLEAAAEAFF
clone_size: -; j_call: TRBJ1-1; v_call: TRBV18; d_call: TRBD1; cdr3_nt: TGTGCCAGCTCACTCAACAGGGGCTGGAACACTGAAGCTTTCTTT; cdr3_aa: CASSLNRGWNTEAFF
clone_size: -; j_call: TRBJ1-1; v_call: TRBV6-8; d_call: -; cdr3_nt: TGTGCCAGCAGCCCCCAAGCAGGACCCCTAATGAACACTGAAGCTTTCTTT; cdr3_aa: CASSPQAGPLMNTEAFF
clone_size: -; j_call: TRBJ2-7; v_call: TRBV7-6; d_call: TRBD1; cdr3_nt: TGTGCCAGCAGCTTGTTCGACAGGGACTACGAGCAGTACTTC; cdr3_aa: CASSLFDRDYEQYF
clone_size: -; j_call: TRBJ2-1; v_call: TRBV5-1; d_call: TRBD2; cdr3_nt: TGCGCCAGCAGCTTGCCTAGCGGGAGCTCCTACAATGAGCAGTTCTTC; cdr3_aa: CASSLPSGSSYNEQFF
clone_size: once; j_call: TRBJ1-1; v_call: TRBV6-8; d_call: TRBD1; cdr3_nt: TGTGCCAGCAGCACCCGGACAGGCCCGAGGACTGAAGCTTTCTTT; cdr3_aa: CASSTRTGPRTEAFF
clone_size: -; j_call: TRBJ2-3; v_call: TRBV5-1; d_call: -; cdr3_nt: TGCGCCAGCAGCCCTCGGGCGGGGACCAACACAGATACGCAGTATTTT; cdr3_aa: CASSPRAGTNTDTQYF
clone_size: medium-sized; j_call: TRBJ2-1; v_call: TRBV11-3; d_call: -; cdr3_nt: TGTGCCAGCAGCTTATTGGCCTCCTACAATGAGCAGTTCTTC; cdr3_aa: CASSLLASYNEQFF
clone_size: -; j_call: TRBJ2-2; v_call: TRBV19; d_call: -; cdr3_nt: TGTGCCAGTGGAAAGGACAGCTACACCGGGGAGCTGTTTTTT; cdr3_aa: CASGKDSYTGELFF
clone_size: -; j_call: TRBJ2-3; v_call: TRBV5-1; d_call: TRBD2; cdr3_nt: TGCGCCAGCAGACCAGCGGGAGGGCCAGATACGCAGTATTTT; cdr3_aa: CASRPAGGPDTQYF
clone_size: -; j_call: TRBJ2-3; v_call: TRBV6-8; d_call: TRBD2; cdr3_nt: TGTGCCACCTATACTAGCGGGGGGCCCGCAGATACGCAGTATTTT; cdr3_aa: CATYTSGGPADTQYF
clone_size: -; j_call: TRBJ1-1; v_call: TRBV14; d_call: -; cdr3_nt: TGTGCCAGCAGCCAAGTAGCCGGAAACACTGAAGCTTTCTTT; cdr3_aa: CASSQVAGNTEAFF
clone_size: few; j_call: TRBJ2-2; v_call: TRBV6-8; d_call: -; cdr3_nt: TGTGCCAGCAAGGGGGCGAACACCGGGGAGCTGTTTTTT; cdr3_aa: CASKGANTGELFF
clone_size: -; j_call: TRBJ1-5; v_call: TRBV18; d_call: TRBD1; cdr3_nt: TGTGCCAGCTCACTAAACAGGGGAGACCAGCCCCAGCATTTT; cdr3_aa: CASSLNRGDQPQHF
clone_size: -; j_call: TRBJ2-3; v_call: TRBV15; d_call: -; cdr3_nt: TGTGCCACCAGCAGAGGCGGAGACGGACCTAGAGATACGCAGTATTTT; cdr3_aa: CATSRGGDGPRDTQYF
clone_size: -; j_call: TRBJ1-1; v_call: TRBV11-3; d_call: -; cdr3_nt: TGTGCCAGCAGCTTAGGGTGGACTCGGAACACTGAAGCTTTCTTT; cdr3_aa: CASSLGWTRNTEAFF
clone_size: -; j_call: TRBJ2-5; v_call: TRBV11-3; d_call: -; cdr3_nt: TGTGCCAGCAGCCGGATCTACAAACAAGAGACCCAGTACTTC; cdr3_aa: CASSRIYKQETQYF
clone_size: few; j_call: TRBJ2-3; v_call: TRBV11-3; d_call: -; cdr3_nt: TGTGCCAGCAGCTTAGTAGTTCATTTGTGGGGGGCCGGAGATACGCAGTATTTT; cdr3_aa: CASSLVVHLWGAGDTQYF
clone_size: -; j_call: TRBJ2-5; v_call: TRBV5-1; d_call: -; cdr3_nt: TGCGCCAGCAGCTTGGGGCAGGGCCAAGAGACCCAGTACTTC; cdr3_aa: CASSLGQGQETQYF
clone_size: -; j_call: TRBJ1-3; v_call: TRBV7-1; d_call: -; cdr3_nt: TGTGCCAGCAGCCTAAGACAGGCCCCCTCTGGAAACACCATATATTTT; cdr3_aa: CASSLRQAPSGNTIYF
clone_size: -; j_call: TRBJ2-1; v_call: TRBV30; d_call: TRBD1; cdr3_nt: TGTGCCTGGAGAATCGCGAGATGGGACAGGGTTTCCAATGAGCAGTTCTTC; cdr3_aa: CAWRIARWDRVSNEQFF
clone_size: -; j_call: TRBJ2-3; v_call: TRBV10-3; d_call: TRBD1; cdr3_nt: TGTGCCATCAGTGAGTCGACAGGGGGCGCAGATACGCAGTATTTT; cdr3_aa: CAISESTGGADTQYF
clone_size: -; j_call: TRBJ2-3; v_call: TRBV5-1; d_call: TRBD1; cdr3_nt: TGCGCCAGCAGCCCCAAGACAGGGGTCGGCACAGATACGCAGTATTTT; cdr3_aa: CASSPKTGVGTDTQYF
clone_size: -; j_call: TRBJ2-2; v_call: TRBV11-3; d_call: -; cdr3_nt: TGTGCCAGCAGAAGGGGATTAGAAACCGGGGAGCTGTTTTTT; cdr3_aa: CASRRGLETGELFF
clone_size: -; j_call: TRBJ1-6; v_call: TRBV28; d_call: -; cdr3_nt: TGTGCCGCCCGGGGGAGGGAAGGTTCACCCCTCCACTTT; cdr3_aa: CAARGREGSPLHF
clone_size: -; j_call: TRBJ2-2; v_call: TRBV6-8; d_call: -; cdr3_nt: TGTGCCAGCAGCGAACCACGGGGGAACACCGGGGAGCTGTTTTTT; cdr3_aa: CASSEPRGNTGELFF
clone_size: -; j_call: TRBJ1-2; v_call: TRBV11-3; d_call: -; cdr3_nt: TGTGCCAGCAGCTTAGATACAGGAGCCATCTATGGCTACACCTTC; cdr3_aa: CASSLDTGAIYGYTF
clone_size: -; j_call: TRBJ1-2; v_call: TRBV6-8; d_call: -; cdr3_nt: TGTGCCAGCAGTTACTCGAGAGTGGGGAATCACACCTTC; cdr3_aa: CASSYSRVGNHTF
clone_size: -; j_call: TRBJ1-1; v_call: TRBV7-4; d_call: -; cdr3_nt: TGTGCTAGCAGCCGAGGTCCTAACACTGAAGCTTTCTTT; cdr3_aa: CASSRGPNTEAFF
clone_size: few; j_call: TRBJ1-3; v_call: TRBV6-8; d_call: -; cdr3_nt: TGTGCCAGCAGGACAACTAGCTCTGGAAACACCATATATTTT; cdr3_aa: CASRTTSSGNTIYF
clone_size: -; j_call: TRBJ2-1; v_call: TRBV29-1; d_call: TRBD2; cdr3_nt: TGCAGCGTTGTAGGACTAGCGGGAGTTAGTGACTACAATGAGCAGTTCTTC; cdr3_aa: CSVVGLAGVSDYNEQFF
clone_size: few; j_call: TRBJ1-3; v_call: TRBV28; d_call: TRBD1; cdr3_nt: TGTGCCAGCAGTTTCCGGGACAGGTCCACCATATATTTT; cdr3_aa: CASSFRDRSTIYF
clone_size: -; j_call: TRBJ2-3; v_call: TRBV11-3; d_call: -; cdr3_nt: TGTGCCAGCAGCTTAACGGGGAGCTGGACAGATACGCAGTATTTT; cdr3_aa: CASSLTGSWTDTQYF
clone_size: once; j_call: TRBJ1-3; v_call: TRBV9; d_call: -; cdr3_nt: TGTGCCAGCAGTCCGCAGGGAGGAAACACCATATATTTT; cdr3_aa: CASSPQGGNTIYF
clone_size: -; j_call: TRBJ1-6; v_call: TRBV6-8; d_call: TRBD1; cdr3_nt: TGTGCCAGCAGTTACGGAATGACAGGGGGTGATTCACCCCTCCACTTT; cdr3_aa: CASSYGMTGGDSPLHF
clone_size: -; j_call: TRBJ1-3; v_call: TRBV1; d_call: -; cdr3_nt: TGCGCCAGCAGCCAAGATCCTACGGGCGCGGGAAACACCATATATTTT; cdr3_aa: CASSQDPTGAGNTIYF
clone_size: -; j_call: TRBJ2-1; v_call: TRBV19; d_call: TRBD1; cdr3_nt: TGTGCCAGTAGTATAGATTTCACAGGGGACAGTTACAATGAGCAGTTCTTC; cdr3_aa: CASSIDFTGDSYNEQFF
clone_size: -; j_call: TRBJ2-1; v_call: TRBV14; d_call: TRBD2; cdr3_nt: TGTGCCAGCAGCCAAGTTGGCTTGGGGGGAGGGCCGAATGAGCAGTTCTTC; cdr3_aa: CASSQVGLGGGPNEQFF